The 22 T cell receptor beta chains reported below all come from one sample, sequenced in a study of blood T cell repertoires in COVID-19. The protocol was immunoSEQ multiplex PCR, while the TCRdb copy is restricted to in-frame clones and leaves out a portion. The table lists 150,000 to 200,000 clones, roughly 90% of them singletons. The sequencing input was peripheral blood. The receptor set was obtained from a woman aged 55-75 years with COVID-19, enrolled during active disease.

CDR3 bases: TGTGCCTGGGGGCCTAATCAAGAGACCCAGTACTTC. Residues: CAWGPNQETQYF. The V and J genes are TRBV30 and TRBJ2-5; D call uncertain. V was pared by 5 bases and J by 2 bases, with 9 bases between. This CDR3 contains 12 residues. Germline V gene sequence: CDR1 GTSNPN, CDR2 SVGIG (reference sequence).

This chain connects TRBV28 to TRBJ1-2; no clear D. V was shortened by 10 bases and J by 4 bases, with 16 bases between the two germline ends. This CDR3 region has 13 residues. Germline V gene sequence: CDR1 MDHEN, CDR2 SYDVKM. CDR3 sequence: CATWTRALYGYTF. CDR3 in DNA: TGTGCCACCTGGACGAGGGCCCTCTATGGCTACACCTTC.

The rearrangement joins TRBV5-4 to TRBJ2-1; D might be TRBD2 (5 bases). V was cut by 7 bases and J by 0 bases, with 14 bases left in between. CDR1 and CDR2 (germline): SGHNT, YYREEE (reference sequence). The CDR3 runs to 15 residues. CDR3 in amino acids: CASLPGSSSYNEQFF. In DNA form, the CDR3 reads TGTGCCAGCCTGCCTGGGAGTTCCTCCTACAATGAGCAGTTCTTC.

This chain joins TRBV7-9 and TRBJ2-2, with TRBD1 matching over 7 bases. The CDR3 is made up of 16 amino acids. J was trimmed by 1 base and V by 5 bases; bases with no gene match: 7. CDR1 and CDR2 from the germline V gene are SEHNR and FQNEAQ (reference sequence). This CDR3 is CASSPYGQENTGELFF. The CDR3 DNA reads TGTGCCAGCAGCCCCTACGGACAGGAGAACACCGGGGAGCTGTTTTTT.

The chain is built from TRBV5-4 and TRBJ1-1; D may be TRBD1 (6 bases). V shed 0 bases and J shed 2 bases, with 8 bases lying between them. From germline, CDR1 is SGHNT and CDR2 YYREEE (reference sequence). CDR3 size: 14 residues. CDR3 residues: CASSLGGQNTEAFF. CDR3 DNA: TGTGCCAGCAGCTTGGGGGGACAAAACACTGAAGCTTTCTTT.

This clone has just a few counts. This chain uses TRBV3-1 (or the pseudogene TRBV3-2) with TRBJ1-2, with 9 bases matching TRBD1. Trimming took 6 bases from V and 2 from J; bases not matched to a gene: 7. The germline V gene encodes CDR1 LGHDT and CDR2 YNNKEL (reference sequence). The CDR3 spans 15 residues. The CDR3 DNA sequence: TGTGCCAGCAGGATTACCGGGACAGGGAACTATGGCTACACCTTC. Translating gives CASRITGTGNYGYTF.

CDR3 bases: TGCGCCAGCAGTGTGACAGGATCCTATGGCTACACCTTC. It specifies CASSVTGSYGYTF. The chain couples TRBV10-1 to TRBJ1-2; possibly TRBD1 for D (6 bases). V lost 4 bases and J lost 4, with 10 bases in between. Germline assignment: CDR1 WNHNN and CDR2 SYGVQD (reference sequence). The CDR3 is made up of 13 amino acids.

The chain links TRBV7-2 to TRBJ2-5; possibly TRBD1 for D (6 bases). This CDR3 comprises 13 residues. CDR1 SGHTA and CDR2 FQGNSA come from the germline V gene. Between the trimmed V and J ends, which lost 2 bases and 4 bases, there was a span of 8 bases. For the CDR3, the DNA is TGTGCCAGCAGCTTATGGGGGCTAGAGACCCAGTACTTC. The encoded protein is CASSLWGLETQYF.

This clone occurred a few times. The V and J genes are TRBV2 and TRBJ1-1; 7 nucleotides agree with TRBD1. CDR1 is SNHLY and CDR2 is FYNNEI in the germline V gene. The CDR3 runs 12 residues. V lost 6 bases, J lost 4 bases, and 2 bases stayed unmatched. CDR3 sequence (DNA): TGTGCCAGCAGCGCAGGGGGCACTGAAGCTTTCTTT. Translating it yields CASSAGGTEAFF.

V and J are TRBV4-1 and TRBJ1-5; no firm D call. V lost 1 base and J 8 bases, leaving 6 bases between the germline ends. CDR3 length: 12 residues. Per germline, CDR1 MGHRA and CDR2 YSYEKL. CDR3 DNA sequence: TGCGCCAGCAGCCAAGTCGGGGAGCCCCAGCATTTT. Its translation: CASSQVGEPQHF.

J is TRBJ2-7 and V is TRBV9; 8 bases match TRBD2. V dropped 3 bases and J dropped 7; count of bases not matched to a gene: 12. Germline values: CDR1 SGDLS, CDR2 YYNGEE. The CDR3 spans 15 residues. This CDR3 is CASSGTGTSSLEQYF. The CDR3 nucleotides read TGTGCCAGCAGCGGGACCGGGACTAGTTCCCTAGAGCAGTACTTC.

The rearrangement uses TRBV24-1 and TRBJ2-7; TRBD2 matches 11 bases. The germline V gene has CDR1 KGHDR and CDR2 SFDVKD. The CDR3 length is 17 residues. Trimming cost V 2 bases and J 0 bases; bases outside gene matches: 5. This CDR3 reads CATSDWGTSGHSYEQYF. The CDR3 coding sequence is TGTGCCACCAGTGATTGGGGGACTAGCGGACACTCCTACGAGCAGTACTTC.

The chain links TRBV28 to TRBJ2-7, with D possibly TRBD1 on 6 matching bases. The CDR3 runs 14 residues. In germline, CDR1 is MDHEN, CDR2 SYDVKM. V was clipped by 5 bases and J by 7 bases, with 18 bases between them. The CDR3 region has the DNA TGTGCCAGCAGTCCACCCCGCAGGGGCGGAGAGCAGTACTTC. This codes for CASSPPRRGGEQYF.

CDR3: CASSPTSGANNEQFF. Here the CDR3 DNA reads TGTGCCAGCAGCCCGACTAGCGGGGCAAACAATGAGCAGTTCTTC. The chain recombines TRBV3-1 (or the pseudogene TRBV3-2) with TRBJ2-1, with 11 bases that match TRBD2. From germline, CDR1 is LGHDT and CDR2 YNNKEL (reference sequence). After removal of 4 bases from V and 5 bases from J, the junction contained 4 bases not matched to a gene. CDR3 size: 15 residues.

This rearrangement joins TRBV10-3 to TRBJ1-5; D is perhaps TRBD1 (5 bases). Germline V gene sequence: CDR1 ENHRY, CDR2 SYGVKD. The CDR3 extends over 16 amino acids. V lost 0 bases and J lost 9, with 18 bases in between. The CDR3 protein is CAISESQGPGARPQHF. CDR3 coding DNA: TGTGCCATCAGTGAGTCGCAGGGACCGGGAGCAAGGCCCCAGCATTTT.

This clone was recorded only once. The chain employs TRBV27 and TRBJ1-1, with D perhaps TRBD1 (5 bases). Trimming shortened V by 3 bases and J by 4 bases, and 18 bases separated the two germline ends. Germline V gene lookup returns CDR1 MNHEY and CDR2 SMNVEV (reference sequence). CDR3 length equals 16 residues. The CDR3 DNA reads TGTGCCAGCAGTTTTCGGGGGTTGTTATCGGTCACTGAAGCTTTCTTT. It yields the protein CASSFRGLLSVTEAFF.

This rearrangement joins TRBV12-3 or TRBV12-4 to TRBJ1-2, with D tentatively TRBD1 (6 bases). V dropped 6 bases and J dropped 3 bases, with 11 bases sitting between them. The CDR3 has 13 residues. This chain's CDR3 is CASRLDSHYGYTF. As DNA, the CDR3 is TGTGCCAGCAGATTGGACAGCCACTATGGCTACACCTTC.

The chain combines TRBV18 with TRBJ1-3; D is possibly TRBD1 (6 bases). The V and J ends lost 3 bases and 4 bases respectively, with 13 bases between them. CDR3 length equals 15 residues. CDR1 and CDR2 from the germline V gene are KGHSH and LQKENI. The CDR3: CASSPTGLRGNTIYF. Here the CDR3 DNA reads TGTGCCAGCTCACCTACAGGGCTTCGGGGAAACACCATATATTTT.

The chain employs TRBV4-3 and TRBJ1-1, with D hard to call. This CDR3 comprises 14 residues. Germline V lookup: CDR1 LGHNA, CDR2 YSLEER. V was shortened by 4 bases and J by 3 bases, with 12 bases between the two germline ends. The CDR3 DNA is TGCGCCAGCAGCCTCCTTTTGGGAGACACTGAAGCTTTCTTT. Its translation is CASSLLLGDTEAFF.

This clone appeared a single time. This chain uses TRBV9 with TRBJ1-1, with 9 bases lining up with TRBD1. Trimming at V came to 4 bases and at J to 1 base, leaving 5 bases not matched to a gene. The CDR3 contains 15 residues. Germline V gene data show CDR1 as SGDLS and CDR2 as YYNGEE. CDR3 in DNA: TGTGCCAGCAGCCGCGGGGGACAGGGGAACACTGAAGCTTTCTTT. Amino acid sequence: CASSRGGQGNTEAFF.

The CDR3 here is CASSYAQGDYEQYF. The CDR3 nucleotides read TGTGCCAGCAGTTACGCGCAGGGGGACTACGAGCAGTACTTC. The V gene is TRBV6-2 or TRBV6-3, the J gene TRBJ2-7, with 7 bases that match TRBD1. Trimming cost V 2 bases and J 3 bases; bases outside gene matches: 4. Germline V lookup: CDR1 MNHEY, CDR2 SVGEGT. The CDR3 is made up of 14 amino acids.

V and J are TRBV6-4 and TRBJ2-1; D not certain. V was clipped by 0 bases and J by 5 bases, with 14 bases between them. This CDR3 region has 16 residues. Germline loops: CDR1 MRHNA, CDR2 SNTAGT. The CDR3 region is CASSDSGFPIHNEQFF. The CDR3 bases are TGTGCCAGCAGTGACTCTGGCTTTCCGATTCACAATGAGCAGTTCTTC.